This T cell receptor (beta chain) was documented in a study of CD8 T cells in ankylosing spondylitis. About this clonotype itself: Its target is unknown.

This CDR3 spans 13 amino acids. Trimming left V 8 bases short and J 4 bases short, with 15 bases between. From germline, CDR1 is SQVTM and CDR2 ANQGSEA. TCRdb re-derived calls from the 5' RACE reads in MiXCR, one entry per CDR3 protein. Of under 250,000 distinct CDR3 sequences in the sample, over 30% were seen once. Study-wide points: Reportedly, matched ankylosing spondylitis synovial fluid was significantly enriched for disease-linked clones.

The receptor was derived from a male donor with ankylosing spondylitis or in good health (not recorded which). The material sequenced was blood, either unsorted or a sorted T cell fraction (not recorded which). This rearrangement joins TRBV29-1 to TRBJ2-1; tentatively, D is TRBD1 (6 bases). The CDR3 is CSFTGWPYNEQFF. CDR3 in DNA: TGCAGCTTCACAGGGTGGCCTTACAATGAGCAGTTCTTC.